Presented here are 15 T cell receptor beta chains from one specimen sequenced in a study of blood T cell repertoires in COVID-19. Sequenced by immunoSEQ multiplex PCR; TCRdb stores in-frame clones only, minus some. The table lists 120,000 to 150,000 clones, about 74% of them singletons. The sequenced sample consisted of peripheral blood. The receptors were gathered from a man aged 45-65 years with acute or convalescent COVID-19.

This chain links TRBV5-4 with TRBJ1-1, with D hard to call. Trimming took 0 bases from V and 8 from J, leaving 11 bases between them. Germline CDR1 is SGHNT and CDR2 is YYREEE (reference sequence). The CDR3 is 13 residues long. CDR3 region: CASSLDGAREAFF. The CDR3 DNA reads as TGTGCCAGCAGCTTGGACGGTGCGAGGGAAGCTTTCTTT.

Only one count was recorded for this clone. V and J are TRBV24-1 and TRBJ2-3; TRBD1 matches at 8 bases. The CDR3 runs 16 residues. V gave up 3 bases and J gave up 4 bases; unmatched junction bases: 8. The germline V gene has CDR1 KGHDR and CDR2 SFDVKD. CDR3 amino acids: CATSDGTGGWADTQYF. In DNA, the CDR3 is TGTGCCACCAGTGATGGAACAGGGGGTTGGGCAGATACGCAGTATTTT.

This clone was observed a few times. The chain recombines TRBV10-2 with TRBJ2-3, with 8 bases identical to TRBD2. V shed 4 bases and J 5 bases; nucleotides not matched to a gene: 5. The CDR3 runs 14 residues. Looked up from germline, CDR1 is WSHSY and CDR2 is SAAADI. Written as DNA, the CDR3 is TGCGCCAGCAGTGGCCGGGGGGGGGTAGATACGCAGTATTTT. It encodes CASSGRGGVDTQYF.

CDR3 nucleotides: TGTGCCACCAGCAGTCTAAAATTGGGACAGGGGGCGCGATCCAAAAACATTCAGTACTTC. This encodes CATSSLKLGQGARSKNIQYF. This chain links TRBV15 with TRBJ2-4; TRBD1 aligns across 12 bases. The V and J ends lost 3 bases and 2 bases, in that order; junction bases with no gene match: 14. This CDR3 spans 20 amino acids. The germline gives CDR1 LNHNV, CDR2 YYDKDF (reference sequence).

The chain links TRBV5-1 to TRBJ2-5; D uncertain. The CDR3 contains 14 residues. V was shortened by 5 bases and J by 2 bases, with 13 bases between the two germline ends. Germline lookup yields CDR1 SGHRS and CDR2 YFSETQ. The CDR3 protein is CASRSREAQETQYF. For the CDR3, the DNA is TGCGCCAGCAGGTCCCGTGAGGCACAAGAGACCCAGTACTTC. The variable domain in full, completed from reference TRBV5-1 and TRBJ2-5, reads KAGVTQTPRYLIKTRGQQVTLSCSPISGHRSVSWYQQTPGQGLQFLFEYFSETQRNKGNFPGRFSGRQFSNSRSEMNVSTLELGDSALYLCASRSREAQETQYFGPGTRLLVL.

The rearrangement joins TRBV9 to TRBJ2-1; 15 nucleotides align to TRBD2. Germline V lookup: CDR1 SGDLS, CDR2 YYNGEE. The J segment lost 8 bases and the V segment lost 4 bases, leaving 7 bases of the junction unmatched. This CDR3 is 16 amino acids long. The CDR3 spells CASSPGLAGGHDEQFF. CDR3 in DNA: TGTGCCAGCAGCCCGGGACTAGCGGGGGGTCATGATGAGCAGTTCTTC.

The genes are TRBV10-2 and TRBJ2-7; 11 bases line up with TRBD2. Germline V lookup: CDR1 WSHSY, CDR2 SAAADI. Germline trimming cut 0 bases from V and 0 bases from J; bases unmatched to any gene: 7. This CDR3 spans 18 amino acids. The CDR3 sequence is CASSESTSGGIDSYEQYV. The DNA of the CDR3 is TGCGCCAGCAGTGAGTCAACTAGCGGGGGCATTGACTCCTACGAGCAGTACGTC.

The chain is built from TRBV11-2 and TRBJ2-7; TRBD1 agrees at 7 bases. The germline CDR1 and CDR2 sequences are SGHAT and FQNNGV. The ends lost 4 bases at V and 4 bases at J; junction bases unmatched: 10. The CDR3 has 15 residues. The CDR3 is CASSSLDRDHYEQYV. Written as DNA, the CDR3 is TGTGCCAGCAGCTCCCTAGACAGGGATCATTACGAGCAGTACGTC.

The chain links TRBV12-3 or TRBV12-4 to TRBJ2-1, with D maybe TRBD1 (6 bases). The CDR3 sequence is 13 residues long. Trimming cost V 3 bases and J 7 bases, with 10 bases left between them. In DNA form, the CDR3 reads TGTGCCAGCAGTTTCCTCGGGACAAATGAGCAGTTCTTC. This sequence encodes CASSFLGTNEQFF.

As concerns this clone: The identical CDR3 is also encoded by other nucleotide sequences in the sample. This chain joins TRBV24-1 and TRBJ2-3; TRBD2 might be the D (5 bases). V gave up 4 bases and J gave up 4 bases, with 11 bases separating them. Germline V CDR1 and CDR2: KGHDR, SFDVKD. The CDR3 totals 14 residues. The CDR3 region has the DNA TGTGCCACCAGTGACCGGGAACGTGCAGATACGCAGTATTTT. Its translation: CATSDRERADTQYF.

This clone was recorded once. The V and J genes are TRBV7-8 and TRBJ2-1; a weak D match, TRBD2 (6 bases). In germline, CDR1 is SGHVS, CDR2 FQNEAQ. The CDR3 is 15 amino acids. Trimming shortened V by 5 bases and J by 5 bases, and 16 bases separated the two germline ends. The CDR3 DNA follows: TGTGCCAGCAGCCTCCACCCCCGGGGGAACAATGAGCAGTTCTTC. It is translated as CASSLHPRGNNEQFF.

The rearrangement joins TRBV28 to TRBJ2-5, with D unresolved. Trimming took 2 bases from V and 1 from J, leaving 11 bases between them. The germline CDR1 and CDR2 sequences are MDHEN and SYDVKM. The CDR3 sequence is 15 residues long. CDR3 coding DNA: TGTGCCAGCAGTTTAGTATGGCTCCCCCAAGAGACCCAGTACTTC. It yields the protein CASSLVWLPQETQYF.

The rearrangement uses TRBV28 and TRBJ2-5; weak D call: TRBD1 (5 bases). The CDR3 runs to 15 residues. The ends were cut back, 2 bases at V and 2 bases at J, with 12 bases in the middle. The V gene's germline CDR1 is MDHEN and CDR2 SYDVKM. The CDR3 spells CASSLTQGRQETQYF. The DNA of the CDR3 is TGTGCCAGCAGTTTAACGCAGGGTCGGCAAGAGACCCAGTACTTC. The variable domain in full, completed from reference TRBV28 and TRBJ2-5, reads DVKVTQSSRYLVKRTGEKVFLECVQDMDHENMFWYRQDPGLGLRLIYFSYDVKMKEKGDIPEGYSVSREKKERFSLILESASTNQTSMYLCASSLTQGRQETQYFGPGTRLLVL.

This rearrangement joins TRBV3-1 (or the pseudogene TRBV3-2) to TRBJ2-2; 8 bases are shared with TRBD2. Germline CDR1 is LGHDT and CDR2 is YNNKEL (reference sequence). The V and J ends lost 2 bases and 1 base, in that order; junction bases with no gene match: 9. The CDR3 covers 18 residues. DNA for the CDR3: TGTGCCAGCAGCCAACGTAAACTGGCGGGGGGGAACACCGGGGAGCTGTTTTTT. As protein: CASSQRKLAGGNTGELFF.

V usage is TRBV27 and J usage is TRBJ1-6; D unresolved. The V end was cut by 5 bases, the J end by 7 bases, with 9 bases between. The CDR3 spans 13 residues. Germline loops: CDR1 MNHEY, CDR2 SMNVEV (reference sequence). The CDR3 nucleotides read TGTGCCAGCAGTGTCCTACAGAATTCACCCCTCCACTTT. Translating gives CASSVLQNSPLHF.